This TCR beta chain was sequenced in a study of STAT5B mutations in CD4+ large granular lymphocyte leukemia. Original processing notes: Lowest detectable productive clonotype frequency was 2.59 x 10-5. Libraries were prepared by immunoSEQ multiplex PCR; TCRdb keeps only in-frame clonotypes and omits some of them. Clone size and the V and J calls come from that table; the DNA yielded D and trimming. The sample lists roughly 46,000 clones; around 82% were seen once. This clone was seen a handful of times. Its antigen is not identified. Buffy coats from healthy blood donors served as controls. Broader study findings: Compared with healthy controls (2/35), patient top clones favored TRBV06 (8/27). The CD4+ versus CD8+ T-LGLL clonality difference may reflect limited sample size.

There are 13 residues in the CDR3. The germline CDR1 and CDR2 sequences are MNHNY and SVGAGI (reference sequence). Trimming removed 7 bases from V and 8 bases from J, with 15 bases in between. The chain links TRBV6-6 to TRBJ1-3; D unresolved. The clonotype originates from a human donor in good health. Sequencing was done on a sample of CD4+ T cells from blood buffy coats. CDR3 sequence reads: CASTPDMWDTIYF. The DNA for the CDR3 is TGTGCCAGCACCCCAGACATGTGGGACACCATATATTTT.